Presented here are 14 T cell receptor beta chains from one specimen sequenced in a study of shared clonotypes between healthy human individuals. Produced via immunoSEQ multiplex PCR; TCRdb's table is partial and in-frame only. The table includes about 2.1 million clones, 85% to 95% detected once. The naive CD8 subset, CD45RO-negative cells positively selected for CCR7, excluded terminally differentiated effector memory CD45RA+ cells. Specimen: naive CD8+ T cells from PBMCs. Source of these receptors: a man aged 18 to 30 in good health. Some clones in this sample may be carry-over from other donors' samples.

About this clone itself: Other DNA sequences in the sample encode the same CDR3. The chain employs TRBV6-5 and TRBJ1-2; D ambiguous. V was pared by 1 base and J by 2 bases, with 8 bases between. Germline CDR1 MNHEY, CDR2 SVGAGI. The CDR3 sequence is 14 residues long. The CDR3 DNA is TGTGCCAGCAGTTACTTGCCCCGGAACTATGGCTACACCTTC. Translated: CASSYLPRNYGYTF.

V is TRBV29-1 and J is TRBJ2-1; 9 bases match TRBD2. The length of the CDR3 is 15 residues. Trimming at V came to 3 bases and at J to 2 bases, leaving 5 bases not matched to a gene. CDR1 and CDR2 (germline): SQVTM, ANQGSEA. In DNA form, the CDR3 reads TGCAGCGTTGAGGGCTCTAGCGGGACCTACAATGAGCAGTTCTTC. It codes for CSVEGSSGTYNEQFF.

V usage is TRBV4-1 and J usage is TRBJ1-4, with 10 bases matching TRBD1. Germline V gene data show CDR1 as MGHRA and CDR2 as YSYEKL. J lost 7 bases, V lost 1 base, and 6 bases had no gene match. The CDR3 covers 16 residues. CDR3 bases: TGCGCCAGCAGCCAAGGGGCCGGGACAGGGGTTGAAAAACTGTTTTTT. Residues: CASSQGAGTGVEKLFF.

V usage is TRBV28 and J usage is TRBJ1-1; D gene unclear. Germline V gives CDR1 MDHEN, CDR2 SYDVKM. The CDR3 runs to 14 residues. The germline V and J ends were trimmed by 1 base and 5 bases, with 11 bases remaining between them. The CDR3 DNA is TGTGCCAGCAGTTTATCTTTTGGTGTGACTGAAGCTTTCTTT. This translates into CASSLSFGVTEAFF.

As for this clone: The identical CDR3 is also encoded by other nucleotide sequences in the sample. The chain carries TRBV27 and TRBJ1-5; the D gene is possibly TRBD1 (6 bases). This CDR3 comprises 15 residues. Trimming took 6 bases from V and 3 from J, leaving 15 bases between them. The germline gives CDR1 MNHEY, CDR2 SMNVEV (reference sequence). The CDR3 region has the DNA TGTGCCAGCAGACAGGGCCCGGGATCCAATCAGCCCCAGCATTTT. Its protein is CASRQGPGSNQPQHF.

This chain connects TRBV7-6 to TRBJ2-1; 13 nucleotides line up with TRBD2. V lost 0 bases and J lost 12; bases outside the gene matches: 8. There are 16 residues in the CDR3. The V gene's germline CDR1 is SGHVS and CDR2 FNYEAQ. CDR3 sequence: CASSLAIGLAGVRQFF. The DNA for the CDR3 is TGTGCCAGCAGCTTAGCCATCGGACTAGCGGGAGTAAGGCAGTTCTTC.

The V call is TRBV29-1, the J call TRBJ2-5; 14 positions agree with TRBD2. From germline, CDR1 is SQVTM and CDR2 ANQGSEA. The CDR3 length is 14 residues. V lost 6 bases to trimming and J lost 4 bases; unmatched junction nucleotides: 4. The CDR3 here is CSVRLAGGGETQYF. In DNA, the CDR3 is TGCAGCGTACGACTAGCGGGAGGGGGAGAGACCCAGTACTTC.

This chain connects TRBV4-2 to TRBJ2-1; the D gene is possibly TRBD1 (5 bases). CDR3 length: 18 residues. The germline V gene encodes CDR1 LGHNA and CDR2 YNFKEQ. V gave up 1 base and J gave up 0 bases, with 16 bases separating them. This chain's CDR3 is CASSQGGGPTSSYNEQFF. Here the CDR3 DNA reads TGTGCCAGCAGCCAAGGGGGCGGACCGACGAGCTCCTACAATGAGCAGTTCTTC.

The chain uses TRBV27 and TRBJ2-7; either TRBD1 or TRBD2 may supply D (5 bases each). CDR1 MNHEY and CDR2 SMNVEV come from the germline V gene (reference sequence). Trimming stripped 6 bases from V and 5 bases from J, with 14 bases between. The CDR3 runs to 13 residues. CDR3 nucleotides: TGTGCCAGCAGCTCAATTCTGGGGGACGAGCAGTACTTC. Amino acid sequence: CASSSILGDEQYF.

The chain joins TRBV9 to TRBJ2-1; D is undetermined. V was pared by 1 base and J by 9 bases, with 17 bases between. The CDR3 totals 15 residues. Germline-derived CDR1 and CDR2 are SGDLS and YYNGEE. CDR3 amino acids: CASSVRTGPGAEQFF. The CDR3 DNA is TGTGCCAGCAGCGTACGGACCGGGCCCGGAGCTGAGCAGTTCTTC.

This chain uses TRBV6-5 with TRBJ2-5; TRBD2 agrees at 9 bases. The J call may be mistaken, given a closer DNA end match to TRBJ2-7. CDR1 MNHEY and CDR2 SVGAGI come from the germline V gene. There are 13 residues in the CDR3. The CDR3 is CAVRLAESYEQYF. The CDR3, as DNA: TGTGCCGTCCGACTAGCGGAGTCCTACGAGCAGTACTTC.

This chain joins TRBV10-3 and TRBJ1-1, with TRBD1 as a possible D gene (6 bases). The germline V and J ends were trimmed by 10 bases and 1 base, with 10 bases remaining between them. Per germline, CDR1 ENHRY and CDR2 SYGVKD. The length of the CDR3 is 12 residues. The CDR3 region has the DNA TGTGCCACCGAGGACAGGAACACTGAAGCTTTCTTT. Translation gives CATEDRNTEAFF.

As regards this clone: Other nucleotide sequences from this sample produce the same CDR3. The chain carries TRBV5-1 and TRBJ2-7; 10 bases fit TRBD1. This CDR3 region has 13 residues. The V segment lost 4 bases and the J segment 6 bases; nucleotides outside the gene matches: 4. Germline V gene data show CDR1 as SGHRS and CDR2 as YFSETQ. For the CDR3, the DNA is TGCGCCAGCAGCCTCGGACAGGGGGTCGAGCAGTACTTC. As protein: CASSLGQGVEQYF.

This chain connects TRBV6-1 to TRBJ2-7; perhaps TRBD2 as D (6 bases). V was clipped by 6 bases and J by 3 bases, with 18 bases between them. The germline V gene encodes CDR1 MNHNS and CDR2 SASEGT. This CDR3 is 15 amino acids long. The CDR3 region is CASSTHGTGFYEQYF. In DNA form, the CDR3 reads TGTGCCAGCAGCACACACGGGACTGGGTTCTACGAGCAGTACTTC.